One sample yielded the 32 T cell receptor beta chains listed below, sequenced in a study of molecular identifiers for immune sequencing clone quantification. In TCRdb, the PCR reads were re-called with MiXCR into one record per CDR3 protein. The profile shows approximately 670,000 distinct CDR3 sequences, just under 20% of them singletons. Material: naive CD8+ T cells from blood, with Jurkat cell RNA spiked in. The subset here: FACS-sorted CD8+CD4-CCR7+CD45RA+ naive T cells. These receptors all come from a human donor in good health. Some libraries in this study had Jurkat cell RNA spiked in.

This clonotype was counted a few times. The V gene is TRBV5-8, the J gene TRBJ2-3; D not certain. The CDR3 has 13 residues. CDR1 SGHTS and CDR2 YDEGEE come from the germline V gene. Trimming removed 6 bases at V and 1 base at J, with 9 bases between. In nucleotides, the CDR3 is TGTGCCAGCACCGAGGACCGCACAGATACGCAGTATTTT. Amino acids: CASTEDRTDTQYF.

On this clonotype: Mismatch with germline at one junction end may stem from a read error. J is TRBJ2-3 and V is TRBV4-3; TRBD2 matches at 7 bases. The CDR3 runs 17 residues. Germline V gene sequence: CDR1 LGHNA, CDR2 YSLEER. In nucleotides, the CDR3 is TGCGCCAGCATCCAAGAACGGGACTATTCTAGCACAGATACGCAGTATTTT. Its protein product is CASIQERDYSSTDTQYF.

In its sample, this clonotype was seen many times. The genes are TRBV4-1 and TRBJ2-5, with 9 positions matching TRBD1. This CDR3 comprises 14 residues. Germline V gives CDR1 MGHRA, CDR2 YSYEKL. The junction had 6 bases not matched to a gene; V was cut back by 4 bases and J by 6 bases. CDR3 DNA: TGCGCCAGCAGCCCGTGGGACAGGGTCAAGACCCAGTACTTC. This encodes CASSPWDRVKTQYF.

This clonotype was observed at least ten times. V is TRBV19 and J is TRBJ2-2, with D tentatively TRBD1 or TRBD2 (5 bases each). The CDR3 sequence is 14 residues long. CDR1 LNHDA and CDR2 SQIVND come from the germline V gene (reference sequence). Trimming removed 5 bases from V and 9 bases from J, with 16 bases in between. The CDR3 coding sequence is TGTGCCAGTAGTCCTAGCTTGTGGGGCAGGGAGCTGTTTTTT. Amino acid sequence: CASSPSLWGRELFF.

This clonotype was detected ten times or more. The chain carries TRBV6-2 or TRBV6-3 and TRBJ2-7; the D gene is possibly TRBD1 (6 bases). Trimming removed 8 bases at V and 0 bases at J, with 14 bases between. CDR3 length equals 14 residues. Germline V gene lookup returns CDR1 MNHEY and CDR2 SVGEGT. The CDR3 nucleotides are TGTGCCAGCGAGGGGGACGCCGACTCCTACGAGCAGTACTTC. Protein: CASEGDADSYEQYF.

This clonotype was recorded many times. This chain joins TRBV5-1 and TRBJ1-1; a possible D gene is TRBD1 (6 bases). CDR1 and CDR2 from the germline V gene are SGHRS and YFSETQ. The CDR3 has 14 amino acids. The V and J ends lost 0 bases and 3 bases respectively, with 9 bases between them. The chain's CDR3 is CASSLAGGHTEAFF. CDR3 DNA sequence: TGCGCCAGCAGCTTGGCCGGGGGCCACACTGAAGCTTTCTTT. The full variable domain, in which reference TRBV5-1 and TRBJ1-1 provide the parts outside the CDR3, is KAGVTQTPRYLIKTRGQQVTLSCSPISGHRSVSWYQQTPGQGLQFLFEYFSETQRNKGNFPGRFSGRQFSNSRSEMNVSTLELGDSALYLCASSLAGGHTEAFFGQGTRLTVV.

This clonotype was recorded many times. The V call is TRBV4-3, the J call TRBJ1-3; possible D gene TRBD1, 5 bases. From germline, CDR1 is LGHNA and CDR2 YSLEER. Trimming cost V 0 bases and J 2 bases, with 11 bases left between them. The CDR3 has 16 amino acids. The CDR3 nucleotides are TGCGCCAGCAGCCAAGATTTCGGGGGAACTGGAAACACCATATATTTT. It encodes CASSQDFGGTGNTIYF.

Ten or more counts support this clonotype. The chain joins TRBV12-3 or TRBV12-4 to TRBJ2-5; TRBD1 matches 8 bases. J was trimmed by 4 bases and V by 5 bases; bases with no gene match: 6. The CDR3 runs 14 residues. The CDR3 spells CASSPGQGGETQYF. Written as DNA, the CDR3 is TGTGCCAGCAGTCCTGGACAGGGAGGAGAGACCCAGTACTTC.

This clonotype was counted only a few times. CDR3 in amino acids: CASSMTGGYPYEQYF. For the CDR3, the DNA is TGTGCCAGTAGTATGACGGGGGGGTACCCCTACGAGCAGTACTTC. This chain connects TRBV19 to TRBJ2-7; 8 bases line up with TRBD2. The CDR3 contains 15 residues. After removal of 3 bases from V and 2 bases from J, the junction contained 6 bases not matched to a gene. The germline V gene has CDR1 LNHDA and CDR2 SQIVND (reference sequence).

This clonotype appeared many times. The gene calls are TRBV18 and TRBJ2-7, with 13 positions matching TRBD2. The V gene's germline CDR1 is KGHSH and CDR2 LQKENI. The length of the CDR3 is 16 residues. With 3 bases clipped from V and 1 base from J, the junction kept 3 bases outside the gene matches. CDR3: CASSPPGLAGSYEQYF. The CDR3 region has the DNA TGTGCCAGCTCACCGCCGGGACTAGCGGGGTCCTACGAGCAGTACTTC.

In its sample, this clonotype was seen many times. The V and J genes are TRBV28 and TRBJ2-7; 9 positions agree with TRBD2. CDR1 is MDHEN, CDR2 SYDVKM, per germline. The CDR3 has 14 residues. J gave up 6 bases and V 3 bases, and 6 bases lay outside the gene matches. CDR3 nucleotide sequence: TGTGCCAGCAGTTTCCTAGCGGGAACTTTCGAGCAGTACTTC. Translated: CASSFLAGTFEQYF.

This clonotype appeared many times. The rearrangement links TRBV7-9 to TRBJ2-7; D possibly uses TRBD1 or TRBD2 (5 bases each). With 4 bases removed from V and 3 bases from J, the gap between germline ends came to 13 bases. This CDR3 comprises 14 residues. Germline V gives CDR1 SEHNR, CDR2 FQNEAQ (reference sequence). The CDR3 protein is CASSSPWDGYEQYF. CDR3 nucleotides: TGTGCCAGCAGCTCACCGTGGGACGGCTACGAGCAGTACTTC.

This clonotype was observed at least ten times. The gene calls are TRBV6-5 and TRBJ2-3; 7 bases fit TRBD2. The junction had 11 bases not matched to a gene; V was cut back by 11 bases and J by 6 bases. CDR1 and CDR2 from the germline V gene are MNHEY and SVGAGI. The CDR3 length is 13 residues. As DNA, the CDR3 is TGTGCCTGCGGCGCGGGAGCAGTGGATACGCAGTATTTT. It translates to CACGAGAVDTQYF.

The chain recombines TRBV12-3 or TRBV12-4 with TRBJ2-7, with 10 positions matching TRBD2. Trimming at V came to 7 bases and at J to 3 bases, leaving 9 bases not matched to a gene. The CDR3 is 15 amino acids. The CDR3 loop is CASKPGTSDLYEQYF. As DNA, the CDR3 is TGTGCCAGCAAACCCGGGACTAGCGACCTCTACGAGCAGTACTTC.

This clonotype came up many times. V usage is TRBV4-3 and J usage is TRBJ2-7; D remains unclear. Germline CDR1 is LGHNA and CDR2 is YSLEER. This CDR3 spans 14 amino acids. V was cut by 4 bases and J by 2 bases, with 12 bases left in between. Here the CDR3 DNA reads TGCGCCAGCAGCCCGGCGCTAAATCCCTACGAGCAGTACTTC. Residues: CASSPALNPYEQYF.

This clonotype was detected many times. The V and J genes are TRBV30 and TRBJ1-1; D may be TRBD1 (6 bases). Germline V gene lookup returns CDR1 GTSNPN and CDR2 SVGIG (reference sequence). With 0 bases removed from V and 4 bases from J, the gap between germline ends came to 12 bases. The CDR3 has 14 residues. In DNA form, the CDR3 reads TGTGCCTGGAGTGTACTTCCGGGGGCCACTGAAGCTTTCTTT. Translating it yields CAWSVLPGATEAFF.

This clonotype was counted many times. The chain carries TRBV19 and TRBJ2-1; no reliable D call. Germline V gene data show CDR1 as LNHDA and CDR2 as SQIVND (reference sequence). V was pared by 7 bases and J by 1 base, with 11 bases between. CDR3 size: 14 residues. The CDR3 protein is CASNFGRSYNEQFF. CDR3 nucleotide sequence: TGTGCCAGTAACTTTGGCAGGTCCTACAATGAGCAGTTCTTC.

V gene TRBV28 combines with J gene TRBJ2-7; TRBD2 matches 8 bases. The germline gives CDR1 MDHEN, CDR2 SYDVKM. J was trimmed by 2 bases and V by 6 bases; bases with no gene match: 18. The CDR3 is 18 amino acids. This CDR3 reads CASSDPTGSSGLPYEQYF. The DNA of the CDR3 is TGTGCCAGCAGCGACCCGACAGGCTCTAGCGGGCTACCCTACGAGCAGTACTTC.

This clonotype was counted many times. The chain uses TRBV29-1 and TRBJ2-5; 8 nucleotides agree with TRBD1. The CDR3 consists of 12 residues. J was trimmed by 7 bases and V by 5 bases; bases with no gene match: 6. The germline V gene has CDR1 SQVTM and CDR2 ANQGSEA. The CDR3 DNA sequence: TGCAGCGTTTCCGGACAGGGCGGGACCCAGTACTTC. Protein product: CSVSGQGGTQYF.

V and J are TRBV7-9 and TRBJ2-7; D possibly corresponds to TRBD2 (6 bases). Per the germline V gene, CDR1 is SEHNR and CDR2 is FQNEAQ (reference sequence). Trimming shortened V by 5 bases and J by 3 bases, and 11 bases separated the two germline ends. There are 13 residues in the CDR3. In DNA form, the CDR3 reads TGTGCCAGCAGCGGGGGGAATTTCTACGAGCAGTACTTC. Translated: CASSGGNFYEQYF. Full variable domain (outside the CDR3, taken from reference TRBV7-9 and TRBJ2-7): DTGVSQNPRHKITKRGQNVTFRCDPISEHNRLYWYRQTLGQGPEFLTYFQNEAQLEKSRLLSDRFSAERPKGSFSTLEIQRTEQGDSAMYLCASSGGNFYEQYFGPGTRLTVT.

This clonotype was found many times. The rearrangement joins TRBV6-5 to TRBJ2-7; D may correspond to TRBD1 or TRBD2 (5 bases each). Germline lookup yields CDR1 MNHEY and CDR2 SVGAGI. The CDR3 consists of 14 residues. The V gene lost 5 bases and the J gene lost 2 bases, with 13 bases spanning the gap. The CDR3 protein is CASSAGTGTYEQYF. Written as DNA, the CDR3 is TGTGCCAGCAGTGCCGGGACGGGGACCTACGAGCAGTACTTC.

This clonotype was counted at least ten times. This chain uses TRBV27 with TRBJ2-3; tentative D call: TRBD1 (6 bases). The ends were cut back, 2 bases at V and 5 bases at J, with 11 bases in the middle. The CDR3 totals 14 residues. Germline V gene data show CDR1 as MNHEY and CDR2 as SMNVEV (reference sequence). CDR3 loop: CASSLLGQEDTQYF. The DNA of the CDR3 is TGTGCCAGCAGTTTACTGGGACAAGAAGATACGCAGTATTTT.

This clonotype came up a few times. V and J are TRBV30 and TRBJ2-1; D remains ambiguous. CDR3 length: 13 residues. V was cut by 2 bases and J by 9 bases, with 14 bases left in between. The germline CDR1 and CDR2 sequences are GTSNPN and SVGIG (reference sequence). Here the CDR3 DNA reads TGTGCCTGGAGTAAAATCGGTGGACCTGAGCAGTTCTTC. Its translation is CAWSKIGGPEQFF.

This clonotype has a count of ten or more. This chain uses TRBV30 with TRBJ2-7, with 8 bases matching TRBD1. The V and J ends lost 5 bases and 3 bases, in that order; junction bases with no gene match: 9. The CDR3 runs 14 residues. CDR1 GTSNPN and CDR2 SVGIG come from the germline V gene (reference sequence). The CDR3 DNA reads as TGTGCCTGGGGGAAGGACAGGGACATCTACGAGCAGTACTTC. Amino acids: CAWGKDRDIYEQYF. Filled out from reference TRBV30 and TRBJ2-7, the complete variable domain reads SQTIHQWPATLVQPVGSPLSLECTVEGTSNPNLYWYRQAAGRGLQLLFYSVGIGQISSEVPQNLSASRPQDRQFILSSKKLLLSDSGFYLCAWGKDRDIYEQYFGPGTRLTVT.

A remark on this clonotype: Being one base from a much bigger clone, this may be a read error. This chain connects TRBV29-1 to TRBJ1-1, with a tentative D call TRBD1 (5 bases). Germline V CDR1 and CDR2: SQVTM, ANQGSEA. The CDR3 extends over 15 amino acids. The V end lost 2 bases, the J end lost 3 bases, and 16 bases lay between the germline ends. Written as DNA, the CDR3 is TGCAGCGTTGAAATACAGGACCGGGGGGACACTGAAGCTTTCTTT. Amino acids: CSVEIQDRGDTEAFF.

A remark on this clonotype: A much larger clone differs by one base, so this may be a read error. CDR3 DNA sequence: TGTACCAGCAGGGGCAGGGGTGAGCAGTTCTTC. Its translation is CTSRGRGEQFF. V usage is TRBV11-2 and J usage is TRBJ2-1; tentatively, D is TRBD1 (6 bases). The CDR3 has 11 residues. CDR1 is SGHAT, CDR2 FQNNGV, per germline.

Of note for this clonotype: This clone may be a read error of a much larger clone one base away. CDR3 region: CASSQGVAEGETQYF. For the CDR3, the DNA is TGCGCCAGCAGCCAAGGGGTAGCGGAAGGAGAGACCCAGTACTTC. The rearrangement joins TRBV4-1 to TRBJ2-5; D is possibly TRBD2 (6 bases). V shed 1 base and J shed 4 bases, with 13 bases lying between them. Germline values: CDR1 MGHRA, CDR2 YSYEKL. This CDR3 has 15 residues.

On this clonotype: A much larger clone lies one base from this, so it may be a read error. Because it lacks the conserved phenylalanine or tryptophan at the end, this CDR3 is likely a read error. The chain combines TRBV5-1 with TRBJ2-7; no clear D. V was shortened by 0 bases and J by 1 base, with 8 bases between the two germline ends. Per the germline V gene, CDR1 is SGHRS and CDR2 is YFSETQ. The CDR3 has 14 residues. The CDR3 region is CASSLASSSYEQYL. The CDR3 DNA sequence: TGCGCCAGCAGCTTGGCTTCCTCGTCCTACGAGCAGTACCTC.

This chain uses TRBV5-6 with TRBJ1-4, with a possible D match to TRBD1 (6 bases). Germline V gene data show CDR1 as SGHDT and CDR2 as YYEEEE. This CDR3 spans 15 amino acids. Trimming pared 5 bases from V and 2 bases from J, leaving 13 bases between. DNA of the CDR3: TGTGCCAGCAGTCCTGGGGGCCTTACTAATGAAAAACTGTTTTTT. It yields the protein CASSPGGLTNEKLFF. Looking up the rest from reference TRBV5-6 and TRBJ1-4 gives the full variable domain: DAGVTQSPTHLIKTRGQQVTLRCSPKSGHDTVSWYQQALGQGPQFIFQYYEEEERQRGNFPDRFSGHQFPNYSSELNVNALLLGDSALYLCASSPGGLTNEKLFFGSGTQLSVL.

At least ten counts were recorded for this clonotype. The gene calls are TRBV4-2 and TRBJ1-2; maybe TRBD1 (5 bases). Trimming cost V 4 bases and J 5 bases, with 14 bases left between them. This CDR3 is built from 14 residues. CDR1 and CDR2 (germline): LGHNA, YNFKEQ. This chain's CDR3 is CASSPGSVGYGYTF. For the CDR3, the DNA is TGTGCCAGCAGCCCAGGGAGTGTCGGGTATGGCTACACCTTC.

This chain joins TRBV19 and TRBJ1-1; TRBD1 might be the D (6 bases). CDR1 and CDR2 (germline): LNHDA, SQIVND (reference sequence). The V and J ends lost 4 bases and 11 bases respectively, with 14 bases between them. The CDR3 is 12 residues long. CDR3 nucleotides: TGTGCCAGTAGTAAGGGGGACGGTGTGGCTTTCTTT. This encodes CASSKGDGVAFF.

This clonotype appeared many times. The V gene is TRBV27, the J gene TRBJ2-3; TRBD2 aligns across 11 bases. With 3 bases clipped from V and 0 bases from J, the junction kept 11 bases outside the gene matches. Looked up from germline, CDR1 is MNHEY and CDR2 is SMNVEV (reference sequence). The CDR3 totals 19 residues. CDR3 DNA: TGTGCCAGCAGTTTCATTGGGACTAGCGGTCTTACTAGCACAGATACGCAGTATTTT. This sequence encodes CASSFIGTSGLTSTDTQYF.